What follows is one T cell receptor beta chain and its context. The V and J ends lost 1 base and 0 bases respectively, with 5 bases between them. CDR3 length equals 14 residues. The germline V gene encodes CDR1 SGHTA and CDR2 FQGNSA. This record belongs to a study of blood T cell repertoires in COVID-19. Study summary: Sites in the United States, Italy and Spain provided acute and convalescent COVID-19 samples. PBMCs, B-cell-depleted T cells, or T cells were the source of the cDNA or gDNA that made up the material.

Study processing details: Using reference gene primer amplification, nucleated cell counts were estimated. Only in-frame clones appear in the TCRdb table, and some are missing; sequencing was by immunoSEQ multiplex PCR. Clone size and the V and J calls come from that table; the DNA yielded D and trimming. In the table there are about 70,000 clones, approximately 83% of which are singletons. This clonotype was sampled from a human donor in a cohort sampled during active COVID-19. Input material: peripheral blood. The chain is built from TRBV7-2 and TRBJ2-3; D call uncertain. The CDR3 region is CASSLGLSTDTQYF. The CDR3 nucleotides are TGTGCCAGCAGCTTAGGTTTAAGCACAGATACGCAGTATTTT.